These T cell receptor beta chains were read from a single sample in a study of shared clonotypes between healthy human individuals. Only in-frame clones appear in the TCRdb table, and some are missing; sequencing was by immunoSEQ multiplex PCR. The sample lists a few million clones, less than 95% occurring once. The sample taken for sequencing was naive CD4+ T cells from PBMCs. These receptors came from a man aged 18 to 30 in good health. Some clones in this sample may be carry-over from other donors' samples. CDR3s include the opening cysteine and the closing phenylalanine or tryptophan. D genes are given only for firm matches. Some rows have no size entry. The others give once, few or many, or a class for an expanded clone.

clone_size	cdr3_length	v_call	j_call	d_call	cdr3_aa	cdr3_nt
-	17	TRBV5-1	TRBJ2-7	TRBD1	CASSLAGRGTDPYEQYF	TGCGCCAGCAGCTTGGCCGGCAGGGGGACCGACCCCTACGAGCAGTACTTC
-	15	TRBV9	TRBJ2-2	-	CASSSSGGKTGELFF	TGTGCCAGCAGCTCCTCGGGCGGGAAAACCGGGGAGCTGTTTTTT
-	12	TRBV6-1	TRBJ2-5	TRBD1	CAIRGIEETQYF	TGTGCCATCAGGGGGATCGAAGAGACCCAGTACTTC
-	16	TRBV30	TRBJ1-6	-	CAWRPFGGRWNSPLHF	TGTGCCTGGAGGCCATTCGGGGGGCGATGGAATTCACCCCTCCACTTT
-	15	TRBV7-2	TRBJ1-2	-	CASSRGWGRGDGYTF	TGTGCCAGCAGTCGGGGATGGGGCAGGGGTGATGGCTACACCTTC
-	17	TRBV7-9	TRBJ2-4	TRBD1	CASSFRQGDGAKNIQYF	TGTGCCAGCAGCTTTCGACAGGGGGATGGAGCCAAAAACATTCAGTACTTC
-	16	TRBV5-6	TRBJ2-1	-	CASSLIFRGGFNEQFF	TGTGCCAGCAGCTTGATATTCCGCGGTGGGTTCAATGAGCAGTTCTTC
-	17	TRBV4-3	TRBJ2-7	TRBD2	CASSRRATSGILYEQYF	TGCGCCAGCAGCCGCCGAGCGACTAGCGGGATTCTCTACGAGCAGTACTTC
-	15	TRBV5-1	TRBJ1-1	TRBD1	CASSLGQGSNTEAFF	TGCGCCAGCAGCTTGGGACAGGGAAGTAACACTGAAGCTTTCTTT
few	13	TRBV28	TRBJ1-5	TRBD1	CASRGQGGEPQHF	TGTGCCAGCAGGGGACAGGGGGGCGAGCCCCAGCATTTT
-	12	TRBV29-1	TRBJ2-2	-	CSVAWVDGELFF	TGCAGCGTTGCTTGGGTAGACGGGGAGCTGTTTTTT
-	15	TRBV18	TRBJ2-7	TRBD1	CASSPLQGGSNEQYF	TGTGCCAGCTCACCTTTACAGGGGGGAAGCAACGAGCAGTACTTC
-	15	TRBV5-6	TRBJ1-5	-	CASSSTGISDQPQHF	TGTGCCAGCAGCTCCACAGGGATCTCGGATCAGCCCCAGCATTTT
-	16	TRBV28	TRBJ2-5	-	CASSFPGHIGQETQYF	TGTGCCAGCAGTTTTCCGGGACACATAGGACAAGAGACCCAGTACTTC
-	15	TRBV28	TRBJ2-5	TRBD1	CASITLQGAGETQYF	TGTGCCAGCATCACACTACAGGGGGCAGGCGAGACCCAGTACTTC
-	14	TRBV19	TRBJ2-7	-	CASSTGTRSYEQYF	TGTGCCAGTAGTACAGGGACTCGGTCCTACGAGCAGTACTTC
once	13	TRBV5-1	TRBJ2-1	-	CASSLSDSNEQFF	TGCGCCAGCAGCTTGTCCGATAGCAATGAGCAGTTCTTC
few	13	TRBV10-3	TRBJ2-1	-	CAISESPENEQFF	TGTGCCATCAGTGAGTCCCCGGAAAATGAGCAGTTCTTC
-	17	TRBV5-1	TRBJ2-1	TRBD1	CASALRPPGQGIGEQFF	TGCGCCAGCGCCCTCCGACCCCCGGGACAGGGTATCGGTGAGCAGTTCTTC
-	13	TRBV7-7	TRBJ2-5	-	CASSLETEETQYF	TGTGCCAGCAGCTTAGAAACAGAAGAGACCCAGTACTTC
few	12	TRBV7-9	TRBJ2-7	-	CASSLAPYEQYF	TGTGCCAGCAGCTTAGCCCCCTACGAGCAGTACTTC
-	13	TRBV28	TRBJ1-2	TRBD1	CASSFQGANGYTF	TGTGCCAGCAGTTTTCAGGGGGCCAATGGCTACACCTTC
-	15	TRBV5-1	TRBJ2-5	-	CASSLGATGGETQYF	TGCGCCAGCAGCTTGGGAGCGACAGGTGGAGAGACCCAGTACTTC
-	12	TRBV5-1	TRBJ2-7	-	CASSPDRHEQYF	TGCGCCAGCAGCCCGGACAGACACGAGCAGTACTTC
-	18	TRBV5-1	TRBJ2-6	-	CASSSPTGVPSGANVLTF	TGCGCCAGCAGCAGCCCGACAGGTGTCCCCTCTGGGGCCAACGTCCTGACTTTC
-	14	TRBV28	TRBJ2-7	-	CASAKSGGLYEQYF	TGTGCCAGCGCCAAAAGTGGGGGCCTTTACGAGCAGTACTTC
once	14	TRBV5-1	TRBJ2-5	TRBD1	CASSLGTGVETQYF	TGCGCCAGCAGCTTGGGGACAGGGGTGGAGACCCAGTACTTC
-	19	TRBV9	TRBJ1-2	-	CASSDGRKLSRLHLYGYTF	TGTGCCAGCAGCGACGGGAGAAAATTATCGAGACTACATCTCTATGGCTACACCTTC
-	16	TRBV23-1	TRBJ1-1	-	CASSQELPHDFAEAFF	TGCGCCAGCAGTCAAGAATTGCCGCACGACTTTGCTGAAGCTTTCTTT
-	16	TRBV4-2	TRBJ1-1	-	CASSQDLASGETEAFF	TGTGCCAGCAGCCAAGATCTAGCTTCCGGGGAGACTGAAGCTTTCTTT
few	13	TRBV28	TRBJ1-5	-	CASSLRSYQPQHF	TGTGCCAGCAGCCTTCGATCGTATCAGCCCCAGCATTTT
-	15	TRBV7-9	TRBJ1-5	-	CASSPSRETNQPQHF	TGTGCCAGCAGCCCCAGTAGGGAAACCAATCAGCCCCAGCATTTT
-	19	TRBV21-1	TRBJ2-1	-	CASSKVRGRSGGYYNEQFF	TGTGCCAGCAGCAAAGTTAGGGGACGTTCAGGGGGTTATTACAATGAGCAGTTCTTC
-	13	TRBV28	TRBJ1-2	-	CASSLEPARSYTF	TGTGCCAGCAGTTTAGAGCCCGCGCGGAGTTACACCTTC
-	15	TRBV28	TRBJ2-7	-	CASTLTIGRGAEQYF	TGTGCCAGCACCTTAACGATCGGCAGGGGGGCTGAGCAGTACTTC
-	14	TRBV5-1	TRBJ2-5	TRBD1	CASSPQGVQETQYF	TGCGCCAGCAGCCCCCAGGGGGTCCAAGAGACCCAGTACTTC
-	13	TRBV19	TRBJ2-5	-	CASSIGADLTQYF	TGTGCCAGTAGTATCGGGGCGGATCTGACCCAGTACTTC
-	13	TRBV7-9	TRBJ1-6	-	CASSLSANSPLHF	TGTGCCAGCAGCTTATCGGCTAATTCACCCCTCCACTTT
-	17	TRBV25-1	TRBJ2-3	TRBD1	CASSEGSRQGDPDTQYF	TGTGCCAGCAGTGAAGGTTCAAGACAGGGGGATCCAGATACGCAGTATTTT
-	13	TRBV6-5	TRBJ1-2	TRBD1	CASRRQGAAGYTF	TGTGCCAGCAGACGACAGGGGGCAGCCGGCTACACCTTC
-	16	TRBV25-1	TRBJ1-5	-	CASSESAGVSVQPQHF	TGTGCCAGCAGTGAATCTGCAGGGGTGTCGGTTCAGCCCCAGCATTTT
-	14	TRBV5-1	TRBJ2-7	-	CASSLRTRSYEQYF	TGCGCCAGCAGCCTCAGGACAAGATCCTACGAGCAGTACTTC
once	16	TRBV7-2	TRBJ1-2	-	CASSLVTGGVLDGYTF	TGTGCCAGCAGCTTAGTTACGGGGGGCGTACTAGACGGCTACACCTTC
-	15	TRBV10-3	TRBJ1-1	TRBD1	CAITTGTQGVTEAFF	TGTGCCATCACAACAGGAACTCAGGGGGTTACTGAAGCTTTCTTT
-	14	TRBV5-1	TRBJ2-7	-	CASSLGPTVYEQYF	TGCGCCAGCAGCTTGGGGCCGACAGTATACGAGCAGTACTTC
-	17	TRBV5-1	TRBJ2-5	TRBD2	CASSPGTSGRGGETQYF	TGCGCCAGCAGCCCCGGGACTAGCGGGAGAGGGGGAGAGACCCAGTACTTC
-	11	TRBV7-2	TRBJ1-2	-	CASSSSRQHDF	TGTGCCAGCAGCTCCAGCCGACAACATGACTTC
-	12	TRBV11-2	TRBJ2-3	-	CASRPGGVTQYF	TGTGCCAGCAGACCAGGGGGGGTTACGCAGTATTTT
-	14	TRBV5-4	TRBJ2-6	-	CASSRNSGANVLTF	TGTGCCAGCAGCCGGAACTCTGGGGCCAACGTCCTGACTTTC
-	16	TRBV7-9	TRBJ1-2	TRBD1	CASSSTPGQGNYGYTF	TGTGCCAGCAGCTCTACCCCGGGACAGGGAAACTATGGCTACACCTTC